This note documents a single T cell receptor beta chain sequence. The antigen is not known. The data were taken from a study of cytomegalovirus exposure and HLA in healthy donors. Findings and limits, study-wide: Common viral pathogens (according to a later analysis) appeared linked to several of the most significant clusters. Later analysis identified a missense DCLRE1C variant that was linked to TCR beta V- and J-gene trimming. Later analysis placed DRB1 highest and HLA-C lowest in TCR association rates, which differed by HLA locus.

The PCR used 60 Vbeta and 13 Jbeta primers. The assay was immunoSEQ multiplex PCR, and TCRdb's table has in-frame clones only and misses some. The profile covers about 130,000 clones, with approximately 68% appearing a single time and around 1.6% taken by the ten largest. The specimen sequenced was PBMCs. The receptor was derived from a man younger than 40 in good health and CMV-seropositive.

This chain's CDR3 is CSVERPHSYNEQFF. CDR3 coding DNA: TGCAGCGTTGAGCGGCCCCACTCCTACAATGAGCAGTTCTTC. The chain links TRBV29-1 to TRBJ2-1; no reliable D call. Germline V CDR1 and CDR2: SQVTM, ANQGSEA. This CDR3 contains 14 residues. Trimming cost V 3 bases and J 0 bases, with 9 bases left between them.